A single sample is the source of the 6 T cell receptor beta chains below, sequenced in a study of PD-1 blockade in mismatch repair-deficient tumors. The time point is: 10-day in vitro stimulation with candidate neoantigen peptide 3. These receptors' targets are unknown. Only in-frame clones appear in the TCRdb table, and some are missing; sequencing was by immunoSEQ multiplex PCR. The sample carries approximately 10,000 clones, 75% to 95% recorded once. The sequenced sample was cells cultured in vitro, obtained from a patient treated with pembrolizumab. These receptors originate from an adult with mismatch repair-deficient cancer.

This clone was recorded once. The chain couples TRBV12-5 to TRBJ1-5; no clear D. Germline V gene lookup returns CDR1 LGHNT and CDR2 FRNRAP. This CDR3 has 11 amino acids. Trimming took 4 bases from V and 6 from J, leaving 4 bases between them. CDR3 DNA: TGTGCTAGTGGTTCTAGTCAGCCCCAGCATTTT. Residues: CASGSSQPQHF.

Here the CDR3 reads CASSWGGGLTNTEAFF. The CDR3 region has the DNA TGTGCCAGCAGTTGGGGAGGGGGATTAACGAACACTGAAGCTTTCTTT. The chain links TRBV2 to TRBJ1-1; D might be TRBD1 (6 bases). CDR3 length: 16 amino acids. Germline lookup yields CDR1 SNHLY and CDR2 FYNNEI. V was shortened by 5 bases and J by 1 base, with 17 bases between the two germline ends. Based on the CDR3 plus reference TRBV2 and TRBJ1-1, the full variable domain is EPEVTQTPSHQVTQMGQEVILRCVPISNHLYFYWYRQILGQKVEFLVSFYNNEISEKSEIFDDQFSVERPDGSNFTLKIRSTKLEDSAMYFCASSWGGGLTNTEAFFGQGTRLTVV.

The V call is TRBV4-2, the J call TRBJ2-3; 11 positions match TRBD2. The CDR3 has 16 amino acids. V gave up 0 bases and J gave up 6 bases; unmatched junction bases: 5. Germline V gene data show CDR1 as LGHNA and CDR2 as YNFKEQ. The DNA of the CDR3 is TGTGCCAGCAGCCAAGATCTAGCGGGAGGCCGGGATACGCAGTATTTT. Translation: CASSQDLAGGRDTQYF.

The chain has TRBV5-1 and TRBJ2-5, with D perhaps matching TRBD2 (6 bases). CDR3 length: 14 residues. Trimming cost V 3 bases and J 2 bases, with 11 bases left between them. Germline assignment: CDR1 SGHRS and CDR2 YFSETQ. The CDR3 DNA is TGCGCCAGCAGCTGGGGTGCGGGGCAAGAGACCCAGTACTTC. Protein sequence: CASSWGAGQETQYF.

The chain is built from TRBV6-1 and TRBJ1-1; 8 positions agree with TRBD1. This CDR3 has 14 amino acids. Germline V gene sequence: CDR1 MNHNS, CDR2 SASEGT. Trimming removed 6 bases from V and 4 bases from J; junction bases left unmatched: 7. The CDR3 nucleotides are TGTGCCAGCAGACTACAGGGGGGTACCACTGAAGCTTTCTTT. As protein: CASRLQGGTTEAFF.

The J gene is TRBJ1-1, the V gene TRBV9, with 11 bases aligning to TRBD1. Looked up from germline, CDR1 is SGDLS and CDR2 is YYNGEE. The CDR3 covers 14 residues. Trimming cost V 3 bases and J 5 bases; bases outside gene matches: 3. The CDR3 DNA is TGTGCCAGCAGCGCCGGGACAGGGGGGACTGAAGCTTTCTTT. Encoded protein: CASSAGTGGTEAFF. The full variable domain, with the rest looked up from reference TRBV9 and TRBJ1-1, is DSGVTQTPKHLITATGQRVTLRCSPRSGDLSVYWYQQSLDQGLQFLIQYYNGEERAKGNILERFSAQQFPDLHSELNLSSLELGDSALYFCASSAGTGGTEAFFGQGTRLTVV.